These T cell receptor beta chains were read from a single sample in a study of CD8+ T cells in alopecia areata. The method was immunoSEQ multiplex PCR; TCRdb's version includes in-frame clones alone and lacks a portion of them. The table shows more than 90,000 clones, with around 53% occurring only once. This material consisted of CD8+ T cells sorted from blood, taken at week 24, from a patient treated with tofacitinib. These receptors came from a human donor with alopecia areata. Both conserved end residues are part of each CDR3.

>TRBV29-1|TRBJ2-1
CSVVADYNEQFF
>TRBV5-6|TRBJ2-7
CASSGITAYEQYF
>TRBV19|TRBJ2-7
CASSRRGPLYEQYF
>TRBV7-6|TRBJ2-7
CASSRSVGSYEQYF
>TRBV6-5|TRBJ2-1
CASSSDREKYNEQFF
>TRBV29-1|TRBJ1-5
CSVEDGTGGNQPQHF
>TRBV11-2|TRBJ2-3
CASSLILGSTDTQYF
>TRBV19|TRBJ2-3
CASSIGGDTQYF
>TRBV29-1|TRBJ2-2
CSATHTGYTGELFF
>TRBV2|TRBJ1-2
CASSEQRNYGYTF
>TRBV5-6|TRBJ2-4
CASSLLSMDIQYF
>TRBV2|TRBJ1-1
CASGGTGAFF
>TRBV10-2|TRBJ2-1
CASSPRGSYNEQFF
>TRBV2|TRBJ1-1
CASGWQPNTEAFF
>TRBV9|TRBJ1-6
CASSAGTGIYSPLHF
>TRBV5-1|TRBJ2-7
CASSLDWTSGGSEQYF
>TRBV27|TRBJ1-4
CASSFNRDREEKLFF
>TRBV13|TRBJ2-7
CASSPSDGGNYEQYF
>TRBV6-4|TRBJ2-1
CASSDSGGGKEQFF
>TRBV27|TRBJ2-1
CASKIGGLDEQFF
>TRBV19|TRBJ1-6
CASSIESVYNSPLHF
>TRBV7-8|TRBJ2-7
CASSSEGGVNEQYF
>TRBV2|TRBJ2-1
CASSEDGRGVWEQFF
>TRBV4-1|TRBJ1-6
CASSITGGSPLHF
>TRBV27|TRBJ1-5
CASSPLGSNQPQHF
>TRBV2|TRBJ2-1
CASTKHYNEQFF
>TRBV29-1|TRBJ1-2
CSVGGYGYTF
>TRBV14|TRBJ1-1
CASNTGGTEAFF
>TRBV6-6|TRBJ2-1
CASSYPKDSHNEQFF
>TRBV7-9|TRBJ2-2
CASSPPAGGPAGELFF
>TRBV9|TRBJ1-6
CASSPMGQGDSPLHF
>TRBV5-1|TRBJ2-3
CASSPTSGGPSTQYF
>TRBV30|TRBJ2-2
CAWMLDTGELFF
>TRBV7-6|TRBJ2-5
CASSLTSASLEETQYF
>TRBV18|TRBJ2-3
CASSPSRDGSTDTQYF
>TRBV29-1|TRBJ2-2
CSVLLGGELFF
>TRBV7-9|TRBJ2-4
CASSLATGGLAKNIQYF
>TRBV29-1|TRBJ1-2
CSVAQGGGYTF
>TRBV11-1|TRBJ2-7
CASNVGASYEQYF
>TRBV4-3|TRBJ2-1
CASSPVGLMDEQFF
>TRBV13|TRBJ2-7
CASSLTYEQYF
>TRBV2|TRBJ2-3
CASSENGGLATDTQYF
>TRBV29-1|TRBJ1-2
CSFWGPRDSVYGYTF
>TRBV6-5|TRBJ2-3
CASSYGPTDTQYF
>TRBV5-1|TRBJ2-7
CASSFRGMDYEQYF
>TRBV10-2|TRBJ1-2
CASSEFGPNYGYTF
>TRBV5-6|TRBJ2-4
CASSWPGPEGIQYF
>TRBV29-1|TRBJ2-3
CSVERKGTQYF
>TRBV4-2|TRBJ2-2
CASSLYTNTGELFF
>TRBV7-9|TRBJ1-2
CASLSTYGYTF
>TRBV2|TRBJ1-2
CARTTGGGYGYTF
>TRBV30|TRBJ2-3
CAWSSTGGGAQYF
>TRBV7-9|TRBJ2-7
CASRDGQAYEQYF